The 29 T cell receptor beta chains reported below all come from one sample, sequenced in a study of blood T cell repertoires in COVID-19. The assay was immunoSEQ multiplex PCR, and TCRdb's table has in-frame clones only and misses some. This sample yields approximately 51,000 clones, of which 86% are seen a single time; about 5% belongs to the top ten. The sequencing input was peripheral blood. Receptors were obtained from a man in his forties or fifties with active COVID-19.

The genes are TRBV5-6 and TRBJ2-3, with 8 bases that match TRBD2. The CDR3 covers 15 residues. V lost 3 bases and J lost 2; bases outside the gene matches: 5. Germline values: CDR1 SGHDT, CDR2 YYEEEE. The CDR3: CASSYSGTVTDTQYF. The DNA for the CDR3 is TGTGCCAGCAGCTATAGCGGGACCGTCACAGATACGCAGTATTTT.

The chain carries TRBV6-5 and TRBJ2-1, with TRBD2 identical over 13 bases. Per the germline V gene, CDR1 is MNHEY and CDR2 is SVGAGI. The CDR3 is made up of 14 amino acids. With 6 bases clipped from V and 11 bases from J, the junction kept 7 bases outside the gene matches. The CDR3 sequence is CASSPGLAGDQQFF. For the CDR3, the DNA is TGTGCCAGCAGCCCCGGACTAGCGGGGGACCAGCAGTTCTTC.

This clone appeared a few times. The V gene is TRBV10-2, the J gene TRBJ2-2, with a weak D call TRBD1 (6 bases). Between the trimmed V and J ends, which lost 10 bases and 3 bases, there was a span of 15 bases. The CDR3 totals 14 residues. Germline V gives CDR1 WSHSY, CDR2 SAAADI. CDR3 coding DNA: TGCGCCACCCGGCCCCGACAGGACACCGGGGAGCTGTTTTTT. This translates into CATRPRQDTGELFF.

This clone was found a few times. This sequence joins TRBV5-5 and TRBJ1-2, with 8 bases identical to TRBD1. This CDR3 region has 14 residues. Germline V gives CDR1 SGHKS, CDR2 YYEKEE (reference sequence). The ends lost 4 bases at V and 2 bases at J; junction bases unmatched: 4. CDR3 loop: CASSRGQGNYGYTF. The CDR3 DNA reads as TGTGCCAGCAGCCGTGGACAGGGAAACTATGGCTACACCTTC.

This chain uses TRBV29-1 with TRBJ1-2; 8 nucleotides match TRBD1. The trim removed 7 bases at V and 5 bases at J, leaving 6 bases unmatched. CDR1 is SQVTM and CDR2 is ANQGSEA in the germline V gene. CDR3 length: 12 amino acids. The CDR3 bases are TGCAGCGCCAGGACAGGGTTGTATGGCTACACCTTC. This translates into CSARTGLYGYTF. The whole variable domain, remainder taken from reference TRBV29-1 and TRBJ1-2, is SAVISQKPSRDICQRGTSLTIQCQVDSQVTMMFWYRQQPGQSLTLIATANQGSEATYESGFVIDKFPISRPNLTFSTLTVSNMSPEDSSIYLCSARTGLYGYTFGSGTRLTVV.

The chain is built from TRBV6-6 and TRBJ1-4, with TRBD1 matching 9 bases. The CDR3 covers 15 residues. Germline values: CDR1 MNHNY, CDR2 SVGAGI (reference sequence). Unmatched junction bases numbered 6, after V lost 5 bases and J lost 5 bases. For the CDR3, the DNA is TGTGCCAGCAGTCCCCCCGGGACAGGGAATGAAAAACTGTTTTTT. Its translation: CASSPPGTGNEKLFF.

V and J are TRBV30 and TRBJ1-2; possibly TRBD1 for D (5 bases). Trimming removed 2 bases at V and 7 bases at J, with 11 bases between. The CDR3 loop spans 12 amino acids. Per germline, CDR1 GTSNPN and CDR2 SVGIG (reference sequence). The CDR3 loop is CAWSIQGVGYTF. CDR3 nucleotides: TGTGCCTGGAGTATCCAGGGCGTTGGCTACACCTTC.

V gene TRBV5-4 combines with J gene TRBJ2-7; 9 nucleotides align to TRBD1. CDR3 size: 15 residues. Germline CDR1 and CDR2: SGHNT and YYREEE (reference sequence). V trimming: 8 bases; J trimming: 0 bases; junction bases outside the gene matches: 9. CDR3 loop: CASSTGGPPSYEQYF. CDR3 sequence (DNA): TGTGCCAGTAGCACAGGGGGCCCTCCCTCCTACGAGCAGTACTTC. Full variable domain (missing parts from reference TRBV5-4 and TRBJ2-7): ETGVTQSPTHLIKTRGQQVTLRCSSQSGHNTVSWYQQALGQGPQFIFQYYREEENGRGNFPPRFSGLQFPNYSSELNVNALELDDSALYLCASSTGGPPSYEQYFGPGTRLTVT.

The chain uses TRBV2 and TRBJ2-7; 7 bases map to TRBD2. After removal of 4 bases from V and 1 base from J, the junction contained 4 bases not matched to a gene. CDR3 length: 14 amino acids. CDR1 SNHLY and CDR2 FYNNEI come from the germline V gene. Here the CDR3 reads CASSGGRGSYEQYF. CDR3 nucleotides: TGTGCCAGCAGTGGTGGGCGGGGGTCCTACGAGCAGTACTTC.

CDR3 amino acids: CASSYSFLAESSYNEQFF. CDR3 nucleotide sequence: TGTGCCAGCAGTTACTCGTTCCTAGCGGAGAGCTCCTACAATGAGCAGTTCTTC. The genes are TRBV6-2 or TRBV6-3 and TRBJ2-1; 7 bases match TRBD2. Germline V gives CDR1 MNHEY, CDR2 SVGEGT. The junction had 8 bases not matched to a gene; V was cut back by 0 bases and J by 0 bases. The CDR3 has 18 residues.

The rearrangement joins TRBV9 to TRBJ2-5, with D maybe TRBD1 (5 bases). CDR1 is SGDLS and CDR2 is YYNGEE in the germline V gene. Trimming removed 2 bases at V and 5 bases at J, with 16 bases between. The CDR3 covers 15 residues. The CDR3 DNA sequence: TGTGCCAGCAGCGTGTTCCAGGGCGGACGTGAGACCCAGTACTTC. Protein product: CASSVFQGGRETQYF.

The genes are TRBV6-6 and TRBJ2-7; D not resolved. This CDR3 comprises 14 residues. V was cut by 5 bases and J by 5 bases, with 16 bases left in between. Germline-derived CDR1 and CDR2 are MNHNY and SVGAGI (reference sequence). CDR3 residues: CASSRSAFRNEQYF. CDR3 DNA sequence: TGTGCCAGCAGTCGATCAGCGTTCCGTAACGAGCAGTACTTC.

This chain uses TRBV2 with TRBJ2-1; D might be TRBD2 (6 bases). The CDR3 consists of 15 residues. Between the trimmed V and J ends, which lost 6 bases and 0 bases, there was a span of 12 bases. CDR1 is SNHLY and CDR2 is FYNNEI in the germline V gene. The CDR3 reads CASRLVGGSYNEQFF. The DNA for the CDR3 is TGTGCCAGCAGATTGGTGGGGGGCTCCTACAATGAGCAGTTCTTC.

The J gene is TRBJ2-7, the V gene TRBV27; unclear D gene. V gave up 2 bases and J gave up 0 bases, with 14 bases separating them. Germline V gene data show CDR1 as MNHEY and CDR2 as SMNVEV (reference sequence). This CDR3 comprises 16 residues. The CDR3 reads CASSLNRDISSYEQYF. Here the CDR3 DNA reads TGTGCCAGCAGTTTAAATAGAGACATCAGCTCCTACGAGCAGTACTTC.

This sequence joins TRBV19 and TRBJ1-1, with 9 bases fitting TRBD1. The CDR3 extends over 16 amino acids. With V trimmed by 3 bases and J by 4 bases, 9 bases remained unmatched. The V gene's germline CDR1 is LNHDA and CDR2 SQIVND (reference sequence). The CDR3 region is CASSISGTGRSTEAFF. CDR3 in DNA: TGTGCCAGTAGTATTTCTGGGACAGGGAGGAGCACTGAAGCTTTCTTT. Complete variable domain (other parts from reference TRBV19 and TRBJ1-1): DGGITQSPKYLFRKEGQNVTLSCEQNLNHDAMYWYRQDPGQGLRLIYYSQIVNDFQKGDIAEGYSVSREKKESFPLTVTSAQKNPTAFYLCASSISGTGRSTEAFFGQGTRLTVV.

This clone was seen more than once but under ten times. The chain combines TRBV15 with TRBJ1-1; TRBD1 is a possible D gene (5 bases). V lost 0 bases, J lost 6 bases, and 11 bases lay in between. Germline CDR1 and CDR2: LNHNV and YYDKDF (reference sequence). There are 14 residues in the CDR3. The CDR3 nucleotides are TGTGCCACCAGCAGAGATGTGGGGGGATCTGAAGCTTTCTTT. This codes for CATSRDVGGSEAFF. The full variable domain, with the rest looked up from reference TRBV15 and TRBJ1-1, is DAMVIQNPRYQVTQFGKPVTLSCSQTLNHNVMYWYQQKSSQAPKLLFHYYDKDFNNEADTPDNFQSRRPNTSFCFLDIRSPGLGDTAMYLCATSRDVGGSEAFFGQGTRLTVV.

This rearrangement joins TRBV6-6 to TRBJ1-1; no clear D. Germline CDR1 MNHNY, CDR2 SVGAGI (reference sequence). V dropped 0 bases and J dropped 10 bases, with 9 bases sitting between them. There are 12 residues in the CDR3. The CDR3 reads CASSYSAAAAFF. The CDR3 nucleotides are TGTGCCAGCAGTTACTCCGCGGCGGCAGCTTTCTTT.

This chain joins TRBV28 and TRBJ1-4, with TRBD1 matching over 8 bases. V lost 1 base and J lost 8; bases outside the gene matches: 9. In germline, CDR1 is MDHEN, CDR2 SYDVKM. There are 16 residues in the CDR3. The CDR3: CASSLYQGQAREKLFF. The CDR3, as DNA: TGTGCCAGCAGTTTATATCAGGGACAGGCTCGAGAAAAACTGTTTTTT. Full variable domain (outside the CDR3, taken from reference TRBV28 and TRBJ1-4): DVKVTQSSRYLVKRTGEKVFLECVQDMDHENMFWYRQDPGLGLRLIYFSYDVKMKEKGDIPEGYSVSREKKERFSLILESASTNQTSMYLCASSLYQGQAREKLFFGSGTQLSVL.

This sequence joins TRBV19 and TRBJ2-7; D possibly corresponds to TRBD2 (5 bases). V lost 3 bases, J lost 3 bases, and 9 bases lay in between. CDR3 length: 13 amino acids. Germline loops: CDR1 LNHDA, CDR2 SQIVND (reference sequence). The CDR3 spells CASSMGGGYEQYF. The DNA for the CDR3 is TGTGCCAGTAGTATGGGCGGAGGCTACGAGCAGTACTTC.

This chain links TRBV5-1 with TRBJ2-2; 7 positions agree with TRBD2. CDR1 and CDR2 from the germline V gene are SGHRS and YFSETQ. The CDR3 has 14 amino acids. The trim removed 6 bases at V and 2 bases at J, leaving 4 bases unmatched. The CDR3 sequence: CASNPAGNTGELFF. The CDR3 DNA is TGCGCCAGCAATCCAGCGGGAAACACCGGGGAGCTGTTTTTT.

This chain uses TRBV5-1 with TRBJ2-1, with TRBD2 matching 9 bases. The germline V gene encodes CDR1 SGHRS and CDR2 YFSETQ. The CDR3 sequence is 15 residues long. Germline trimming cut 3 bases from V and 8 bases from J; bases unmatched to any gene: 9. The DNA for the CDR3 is TGCGCCAGCAGCTCCCAGGTTAGCGGGAGATATGAGCAGTTCTTC. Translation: CASSSQVSGRYEQFF.

The CDR3 nucleotides read TGTGCCAGCAGCTTGGAGCTGATCCAAGAGACCCAGTACTTC. Its translation is CASSLELIQETQYF. The chain carries TRBV5-6 and TRBJ2-5; D not resolved. The CDR3 totals 14 residues. CDR1 is SGHDT and CDR2 is YYEEEE in the germline V gene. V lost 0 bases and J 1 base, leaving 7 bases between the germline ends.

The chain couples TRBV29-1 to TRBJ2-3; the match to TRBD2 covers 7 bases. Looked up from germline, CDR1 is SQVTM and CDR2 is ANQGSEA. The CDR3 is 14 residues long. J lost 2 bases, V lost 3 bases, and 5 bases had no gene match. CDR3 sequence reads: CSVDPLAVTDTQYF. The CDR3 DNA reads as TGCAGCGTTGATCCCCTAGCGGTCACAGATACGCAGTATTTT.

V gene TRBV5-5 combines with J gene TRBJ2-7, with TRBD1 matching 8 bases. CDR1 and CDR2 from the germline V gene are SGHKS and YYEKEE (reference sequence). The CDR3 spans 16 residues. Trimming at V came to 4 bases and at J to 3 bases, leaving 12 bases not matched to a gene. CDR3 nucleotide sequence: TGTGCCAGCAGCGACCGGGACAGGTATGGAGGCTACGAGCAGTACTTC. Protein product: CASSDRDRYGGYEQYF.

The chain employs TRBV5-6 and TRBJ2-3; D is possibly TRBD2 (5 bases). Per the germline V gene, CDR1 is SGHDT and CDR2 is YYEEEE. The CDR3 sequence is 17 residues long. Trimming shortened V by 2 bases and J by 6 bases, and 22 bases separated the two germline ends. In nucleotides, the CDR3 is TGTGCCAGCAGCTTCCGACCACCCGTGAGGGCGTGGGATACGCAGTATTTT. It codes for CASSFRPPVRAWDTQYF.

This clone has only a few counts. CDR3 nucleotides: TGTGCCAGCAGTGACTCAGTGAGTAGCGGATACAATGAGCAGTTCTTC. Residues: CASSDSVSSGYNEQFF. The chain is built from TRBV6-4 and TRBJ2-1; possible D gene TRBD2, 6 bases. The germline V and J ends were trimmed by 0 bases and 4 bases, with 13 bases remaining between them. Germline CDR1 is MRHNA and CDR2 is SNTAGT. The CDR3 loop spans 16 amino acids.

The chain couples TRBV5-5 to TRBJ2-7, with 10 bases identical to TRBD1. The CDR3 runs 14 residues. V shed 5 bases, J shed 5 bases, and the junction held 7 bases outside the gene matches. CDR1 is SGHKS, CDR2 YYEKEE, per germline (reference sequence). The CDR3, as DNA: TGTGCCAGCAGTCTTGGGGGACAGGGGCACGAGCAGTACTTC. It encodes CASSLGGQGHEQYF.

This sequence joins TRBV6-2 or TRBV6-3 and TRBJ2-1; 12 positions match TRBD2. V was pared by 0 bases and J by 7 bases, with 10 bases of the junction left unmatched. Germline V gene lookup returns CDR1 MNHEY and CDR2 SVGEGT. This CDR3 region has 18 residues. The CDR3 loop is CASSYSSLAGGPRNEQFF. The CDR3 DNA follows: TGTGCCAGCAGTTACTCATCTCTAGCGGGAGGGCCCCGGAATGAGCAGTTCTTC.

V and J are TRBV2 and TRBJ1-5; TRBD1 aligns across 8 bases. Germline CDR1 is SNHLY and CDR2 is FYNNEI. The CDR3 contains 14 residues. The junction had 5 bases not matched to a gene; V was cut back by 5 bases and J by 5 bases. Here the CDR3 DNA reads TGTGCCAGCAGTCTCGACAGGGGATATCAGCCCCAGCATTTT. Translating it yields CASSLDRGYQPQHF.